This T cell receptor (beta chain) emerged from a study of T cell changes during pregnancy in multiple sclerosis. Using immunoSEQ multiplex PCR, the repertoire was profiled, and TCRdb retains in-frame clones only, with some absent. The table has approximately 130,000 clones, roughly 97% seen once; the top ten hold approximately 0.45%. The sequence was collected from a female donor with multiple sclerosis, enrolled in a pregnancy study. The sequences come from peripheral blood, collected after pregnancy.

The CDR3 is CASRPRTGARETQYF. Here the CDR3 DNA reads TGTGCCAGCAGACCCAGGACAGGGGCGCGGGAGACCCAGTACTTC. V is TRBV2 and J is TRBJ2-5; TRBD1 matches 9 bases. This CDR3 contains 15 residues. V was clipped by 6 bases and J by 5 bases; unmatched bases: 10. Per the germline V gene, CDR1 is SNHLY and CDR2 is FYNNEI.